This T cell receptor (beta chain) stems from a study of post-analysis software for immune sequencing data. Study-level information: In terms of disease course, relapsing-remitting, secondary progressive and progressive-relapsing multiple sclerosis were included. Findings and limits, study-wide: A few TRBV segments occurring more often in patients than controls included TRBV5-6, TRBV5-1 and TRBV20-1.

Included in the TCR beta cDNA libraries were unique molecular identifiers. Starting from roughly 1 to 10 million T cells, the study yielded about 500,000 cDNA molecules. Each CDR3 protein is one row after TCRdb ran MiXCR on the PCR reads. The table records about 540,000 distinct CDR3 sequences, around 31% of them present only once. This clonotype has only a few counts. The antigen remains unidentified. V lost 1 base to trimming and J lost 0 bases, with 10 bases between them. The CDR3 runs 14 residues. The germline V gene encodes CDR1 DFQATT and CDR2 SNEGSKA (reference sequence). The TCR sequence derives from a girl aged 2-17 years with multiple sclerosis. Source material: blood. The genes are TRBV20-1 and TRBJ2-7, with D unresolved. CDR3 loop: CSARVTFSSYEQYF. The DNA for the CDR3 is TGCAGTGCTAGAGTCACGTTTAGCTCCTACGAGCAGTACTTC.